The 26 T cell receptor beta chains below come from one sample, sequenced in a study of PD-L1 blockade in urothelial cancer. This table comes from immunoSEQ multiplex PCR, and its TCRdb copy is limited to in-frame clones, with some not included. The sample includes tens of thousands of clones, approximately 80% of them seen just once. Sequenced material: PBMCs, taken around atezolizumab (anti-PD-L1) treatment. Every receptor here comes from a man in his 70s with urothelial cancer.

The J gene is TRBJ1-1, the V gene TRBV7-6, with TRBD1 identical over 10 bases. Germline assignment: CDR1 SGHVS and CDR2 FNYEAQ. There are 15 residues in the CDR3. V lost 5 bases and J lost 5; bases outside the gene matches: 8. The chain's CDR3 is CASSTTGGARTEAFF. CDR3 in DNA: TGTGCCAGCAGCACGACAGGGGGCGCGCGGACTGAAGCTTTCTTT. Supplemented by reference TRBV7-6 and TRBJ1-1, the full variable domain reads GAGVSQSPRYKVTKRGQDVALRCDPISGHVSLYWYRQALGQGPEFLTYFNYEAQQDKSGLPNDRFSAERPEGSISTLTIQRTEQRDSAMYRCASSTTGGARTEAFFGQGTRLTVV.

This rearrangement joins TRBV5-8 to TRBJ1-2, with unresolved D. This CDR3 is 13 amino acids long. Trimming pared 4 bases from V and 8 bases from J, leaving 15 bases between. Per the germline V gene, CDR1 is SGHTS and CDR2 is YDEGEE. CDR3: CASSPEVVAGYTF. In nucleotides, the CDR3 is TGTGCCAGCAGCCCCGAAGTAGTTGCCGGCTACACCTTC.

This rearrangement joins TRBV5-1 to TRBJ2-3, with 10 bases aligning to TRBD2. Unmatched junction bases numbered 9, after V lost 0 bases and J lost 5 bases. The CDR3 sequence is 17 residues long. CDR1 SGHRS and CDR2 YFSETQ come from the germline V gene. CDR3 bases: TGCGCCAGCAGCTTGGTCACTAGCGGGAATGAGGGAGATACGCAGTATTTT. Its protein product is CASSLVTSGNEGDTQYF. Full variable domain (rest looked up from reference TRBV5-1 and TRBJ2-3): KAGVTQTPRYLIKTRGQQVTLSCSPISGHRSVSWYQQTPGQGLQFLFEYFSETQRNKGNFPGRFSGRQFSNSRSEMNVSTLELGDSALYLCASSLVTSGNEGDTQYFGPGTRLTVL.

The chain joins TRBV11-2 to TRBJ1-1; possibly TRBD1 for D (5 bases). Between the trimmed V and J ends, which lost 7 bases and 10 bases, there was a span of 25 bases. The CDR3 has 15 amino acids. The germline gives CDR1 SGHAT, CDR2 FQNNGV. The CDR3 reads CASIRIDSPLRGAFF. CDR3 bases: TGTGCCAGCATCAGAATAGACTCACCACTTAGGGGAGCTTTCTTT.

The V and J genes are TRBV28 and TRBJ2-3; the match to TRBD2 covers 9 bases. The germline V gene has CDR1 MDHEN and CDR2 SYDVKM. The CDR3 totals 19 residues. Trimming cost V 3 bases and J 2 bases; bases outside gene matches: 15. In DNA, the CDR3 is TGTGCCAGCAGTTTGGGCCCCGTCTGGCGGGAGGGTGTCACAGATACGCAGTATTTT. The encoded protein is CASSLGPVWREGVTDTQYF. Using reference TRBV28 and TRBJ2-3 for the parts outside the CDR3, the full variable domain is DVKVTQSSRYLVKRTGEKVFLECVQDMDHENMFWYRQDPGLGLRLIYFSYDVKMKEKGDIPEGYSVSREKKERFSLILESASTNQTSMYLCASSLGPVWREGVTDTQYFGPGTRLTVL.

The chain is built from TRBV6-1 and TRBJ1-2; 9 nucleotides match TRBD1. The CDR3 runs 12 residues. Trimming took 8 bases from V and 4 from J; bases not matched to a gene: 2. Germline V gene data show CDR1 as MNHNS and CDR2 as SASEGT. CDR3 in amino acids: CASGQGSYGYTF. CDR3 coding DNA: TGTGCCAGCGGACAGGGGTCCTATGGCTACACCTTC.

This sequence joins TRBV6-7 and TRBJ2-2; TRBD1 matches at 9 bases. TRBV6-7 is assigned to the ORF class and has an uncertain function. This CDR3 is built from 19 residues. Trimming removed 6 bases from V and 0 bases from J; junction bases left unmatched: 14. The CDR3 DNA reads TGTGCCAGCAGACCCACCCTTGGACAGGGGCCTGCGAACACCGGGGAGCTGTTTTTT. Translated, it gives CASRPTLGQGPANTGELFF.

As DNA, the CDR3 is TGTGCCAGCAGTGAAGGGAGAACAGGACGCACCTTC. Amino acid sequence: CASSEGRTGRTF. The rearrangement joins TRBV6-1 to TRBJ1-2, with D possibly TRBD1 on 5 matching bases. The CDR3 sequence is 12 residues long. Trimming took off 1 base at V and 13 bases at J, with 13 bases between the two ends. The germline V gene has CDR1 MNHNS and CDR2 SASEGT.

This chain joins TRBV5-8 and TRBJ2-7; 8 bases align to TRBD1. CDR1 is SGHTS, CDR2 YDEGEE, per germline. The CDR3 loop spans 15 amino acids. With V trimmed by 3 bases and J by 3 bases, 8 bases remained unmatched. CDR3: CASSSKRTGFYEQYF. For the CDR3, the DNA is TGTGCCAGCAGCTCTAAACGGACAGGGTTCTACGAGCAGTACTTC. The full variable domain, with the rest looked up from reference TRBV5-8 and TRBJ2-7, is EAGVTQSPTHLIKTRGQQATLRCSPISGHTSVYWYQQALGLGLQFLLWYDEGEERNRGNFPPRFSGRQFPNYSSELNVNALELEDSALYLCASSSKRTGFYEQYFGPGTRLTVT.

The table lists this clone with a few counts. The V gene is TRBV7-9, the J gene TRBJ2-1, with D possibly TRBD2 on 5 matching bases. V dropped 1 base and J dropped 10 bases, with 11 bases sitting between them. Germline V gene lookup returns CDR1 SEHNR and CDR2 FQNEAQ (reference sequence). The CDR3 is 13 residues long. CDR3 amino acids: CASSLVEAAEQFF. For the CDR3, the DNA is TGTGCCAGCAGCTTAGTCGAAGCGGCGGAGCAGTTCTTC.

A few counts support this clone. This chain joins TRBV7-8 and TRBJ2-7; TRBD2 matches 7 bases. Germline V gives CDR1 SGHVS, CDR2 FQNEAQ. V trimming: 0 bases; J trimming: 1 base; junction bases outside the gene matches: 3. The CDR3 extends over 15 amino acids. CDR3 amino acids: CASSLAASGSYEQYF. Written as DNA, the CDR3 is TGTGCCAGCAGCTTAGCGGCTAGCGGATCCTACGAGCAGTACTTC.

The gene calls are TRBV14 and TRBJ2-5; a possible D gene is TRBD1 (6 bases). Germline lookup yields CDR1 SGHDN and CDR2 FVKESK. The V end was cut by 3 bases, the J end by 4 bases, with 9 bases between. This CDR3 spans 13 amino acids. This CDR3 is CASSQGTRETQYF. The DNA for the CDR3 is TGTGCCAGCAGCCAGGGGACACGAGAGACCCAGTACTTC.

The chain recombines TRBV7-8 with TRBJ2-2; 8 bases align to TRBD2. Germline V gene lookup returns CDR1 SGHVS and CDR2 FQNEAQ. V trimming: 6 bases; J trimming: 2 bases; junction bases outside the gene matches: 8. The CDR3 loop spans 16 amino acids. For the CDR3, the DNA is TGTGCCAGCAGTTCGGGAGGGCTTTCCAACACCGGGGAGCTGTTTTTT. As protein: CASSSGGLSNTGELFF.

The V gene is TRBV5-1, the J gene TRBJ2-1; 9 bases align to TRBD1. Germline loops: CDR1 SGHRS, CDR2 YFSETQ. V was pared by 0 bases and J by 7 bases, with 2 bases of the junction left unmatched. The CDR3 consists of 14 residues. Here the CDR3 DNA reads TGCGCCAGCAGCTTGGGACAGGGGGAGAATGAGCAGTTCTTC. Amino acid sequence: CASSLGQGENEQFF. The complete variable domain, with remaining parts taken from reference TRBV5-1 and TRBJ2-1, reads KAGVTQTPRYLIKTRGQQVTLSCSPISGHRSVSWYQQTPGQGLQFLFEYFSETQRNKGNFPGRFSGRQFSNSRSEMNVSTLELGDSALYLCASSLGQGENEQFFGPGTRLTVL.

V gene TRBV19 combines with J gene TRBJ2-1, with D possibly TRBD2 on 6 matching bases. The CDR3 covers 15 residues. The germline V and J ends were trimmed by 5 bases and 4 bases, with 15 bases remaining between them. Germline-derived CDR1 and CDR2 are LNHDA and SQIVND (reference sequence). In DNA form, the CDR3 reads TGTGCCAGTAGTGGAGCCGGGACTTTTTACAATGAGCAGTTCTTC. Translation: CASSGAGTFYNEQFF.

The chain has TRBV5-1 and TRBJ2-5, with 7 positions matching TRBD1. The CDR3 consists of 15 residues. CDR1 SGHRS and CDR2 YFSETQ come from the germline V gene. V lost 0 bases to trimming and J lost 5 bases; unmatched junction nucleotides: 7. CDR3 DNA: TGCGCCAGCAGCTTGGAAGGGGGCAAGGACGAGACCCAGTACTTC. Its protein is CASSLEGGKDETQYF.

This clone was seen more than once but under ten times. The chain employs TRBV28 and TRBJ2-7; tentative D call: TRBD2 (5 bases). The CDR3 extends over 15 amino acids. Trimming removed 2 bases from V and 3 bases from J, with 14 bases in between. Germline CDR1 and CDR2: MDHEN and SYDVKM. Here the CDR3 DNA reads TGTGCCAGCAGTTTACCAGGCCCCCGGGGCTACGAGCAGTACTTC. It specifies CASSLPGPRGYEQYF.

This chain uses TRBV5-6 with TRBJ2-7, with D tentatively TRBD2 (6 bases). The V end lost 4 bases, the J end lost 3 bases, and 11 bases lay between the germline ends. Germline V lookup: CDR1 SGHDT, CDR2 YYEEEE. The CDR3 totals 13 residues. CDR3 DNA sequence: TGTGCCAGCAGCCGGGACTCCCGCTACGAGCAGTACTTC. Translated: CASSRDSRYEQYF.

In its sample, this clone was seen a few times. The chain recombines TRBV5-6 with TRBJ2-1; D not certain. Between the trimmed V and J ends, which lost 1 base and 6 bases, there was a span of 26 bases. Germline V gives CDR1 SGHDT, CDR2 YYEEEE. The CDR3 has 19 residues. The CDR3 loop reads CASSLRFSSGLESPNEQFF. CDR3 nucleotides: TGTGCCAGCAGCTTGCGTTTTAGCTCTGGCCTCGAATCTCCCAATGAGCAGTTCTTC. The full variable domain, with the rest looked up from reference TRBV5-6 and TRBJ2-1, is DAGVTQSPTHLIKTRGQQVTLRCSPKSGHDTVSWYQQALGQGPQFIFQYYEEEERQRGNFPDRFSGHQFPNYSSELNVNALLLGDSALYLCASSLRFSSGLESPNEQFFGPGTRLTVL.

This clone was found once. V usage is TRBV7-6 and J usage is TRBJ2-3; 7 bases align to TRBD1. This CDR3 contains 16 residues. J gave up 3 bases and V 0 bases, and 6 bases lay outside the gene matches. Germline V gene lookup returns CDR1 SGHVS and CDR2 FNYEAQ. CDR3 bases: TGTGCCAGCAGCTTAGCAAGGGGACAGAGAACAGATACGCAGTATTTT. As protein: CASSLARGQRTDTQYF.

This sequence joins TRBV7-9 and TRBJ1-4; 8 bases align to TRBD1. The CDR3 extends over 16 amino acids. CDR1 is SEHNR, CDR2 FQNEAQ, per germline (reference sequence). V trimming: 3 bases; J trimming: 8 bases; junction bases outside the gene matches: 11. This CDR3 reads CASSFSPWTGKEKLFF. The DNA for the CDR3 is TGTGCCAGCAGCTTTTCCCCTTGGACAGGGAAGGAAAAACTGTTTTTT.

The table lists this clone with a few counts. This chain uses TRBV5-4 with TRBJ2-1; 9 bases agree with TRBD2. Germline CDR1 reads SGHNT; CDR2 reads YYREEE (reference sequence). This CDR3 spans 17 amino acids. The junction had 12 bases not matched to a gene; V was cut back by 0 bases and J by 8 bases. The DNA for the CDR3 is TGTGCCAGCAGCTTGGGGGCTAGCGGGAATTCCCACCATGAGCAGTTCTTC. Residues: CASSLGASGNSHHEQFF.

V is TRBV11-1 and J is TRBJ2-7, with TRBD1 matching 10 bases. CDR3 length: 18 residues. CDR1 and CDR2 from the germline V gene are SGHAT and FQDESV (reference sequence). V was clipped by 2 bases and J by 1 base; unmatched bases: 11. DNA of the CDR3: TGTGCCAGCAGCTTAAATGACACGGGACAGGGGTGTTCCTACGAGCAGTACTTC. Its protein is CASSLNDTGQGCSYEQYF.

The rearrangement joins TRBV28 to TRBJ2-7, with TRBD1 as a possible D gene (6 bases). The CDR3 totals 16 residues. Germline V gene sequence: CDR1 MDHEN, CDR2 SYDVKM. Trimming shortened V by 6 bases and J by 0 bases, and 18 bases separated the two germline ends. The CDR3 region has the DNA TGTGCCAGCAGACCCTCTACAGGGATCCTCTCCTACGAGCAGTACTTC. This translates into CASRPSTGILSYEQYF.

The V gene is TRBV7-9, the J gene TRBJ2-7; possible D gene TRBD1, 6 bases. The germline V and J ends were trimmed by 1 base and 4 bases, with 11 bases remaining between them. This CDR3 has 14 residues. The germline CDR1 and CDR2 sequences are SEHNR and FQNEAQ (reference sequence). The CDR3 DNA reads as TGTGCCAGCAGCTTAGATGGACAGTTTTACGAGCAGTACTTC. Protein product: CASSLDGQFYEQYF.

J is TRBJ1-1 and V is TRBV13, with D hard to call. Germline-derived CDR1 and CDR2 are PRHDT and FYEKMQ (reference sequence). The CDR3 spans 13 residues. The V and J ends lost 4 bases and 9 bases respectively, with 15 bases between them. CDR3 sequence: CASSYSEVPKAFF. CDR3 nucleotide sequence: TGTGCCAGCAGCTATTCCGAGGTCCCTAAAGCTTTCTTT.